The TCR beta chain under discussion was sequenced for a study of beta chain features in type 1 diabetes (dated by TCRdb to 2016 to 2018). Regarding the study in general: Mean age, gender distribution, total cell number and subset yield did not differ between patients and healthy donors. A total of roughly 98,000,000 sorted cells were examined across all samples, and a strong correlation was observed between cell number per subset and RNA yield. In the study, recently diagnosed type 1 diabetes patients and matched healthy donors were compared on the TCRB repertoires of their sorted circulating CD4+ T cell subsets. Regulatory and stem cell-like memory subsets were isolated from only 8 patients and roughly 8 healthy donors, whereas naive and central memory subsets came from all 28 donors.

The CDR1 and CDR2 encoded by the germline V gene are MGHRA and YSYEKL. The junction carries 11 bases between V and J, which are trimmed by 4 bases and 5 bases respectively. The CDR3 has 13 amino acids, counting the end cysteine and phenylalanine. The only DNA kept is the CDR3, 39 bases in frame from the first base. From each donor, a single peripheral blood sample of about 116 mL on average was drawn into heparinised tubes. A BD FACSAria II and a panel including CD45RO, CCR7, CD25, CD127, CD95 and CD27 were used to sort naive, central memory, regulatory and stem cell-like memory CD4+ T cells. Every sorted population had a purity above 95%. PBMCs were isolated right away by Lymphoprep density gradient centrifugation and were stained directly, without culture. So that batch effects would be minimized, each experiment stained and sorted samples in pairs, pairing one healthy donor with one patient. The High Capacity cDNA Reverse Transcription Kit was used to reverse transcribe all of the isolated RNA, meaning that expressed TCRB transcripts were what got sequenced. Deep immunoSEQ sequencing was applied to naive, central memory and regulatory T cell samples, giving an average of around 4 million total reads per sample. Sorted cells were lysed in RLT buffer, and RNA was extracted using DNase-treated RNeasy Micro or Mini kits according to cell number. Each cell subset was processed on its own to prevent cross-contamination, while patient and healthy donor samples were processed together. The immunoSEQ multiplex PCR was used to amplify TCRB sequences from cDNA, yielding 87-bp fragments that span the CDR3 region. Amplicons were sequenced on the Illumina HiSeq platform. The authors processed their data as follows. Synthetic template baselines were used to correct PCR bias computationally, reads within Hamming distance 2 were collapsed, and singletons that could not be merged were discarded. Reads were aligned to IMGT to assign V, D and J genes, CDR3 length, and insertions or deletions at six rearrangement sites. Within each subset, clonotype counts were normalized to sorted cell number, after which true diversity and Gini coefficients were computed with the tcR R package. The overlap coefficient, calculated on TCRB nucleotide sequences, was used to quantify repertoire sharing. As a proxy for the pre-selection repertoire, out-of-frame TCRB sequences from naive cells were analyzed. The source is immuneACCESS, and TCRdb retained only in-frame sequences with V and J called. Part of the clones is not carried over; for the studies checked, unresolved V genes explain less than half of this, and the remainder is unexplained. V and J calls and clone size are given by that table; D and trimming were obtained from the DNA. The sample table shows 240,000 or so clones, and around 13% are seen once. The top ten constitute 0.015% to 0.02% of the sample.

Findings and caveats that apply to the study as a whole: Fewer insertions and more nucleotide deletions at VDJ recombination sites were observed in patients with type 1 diabetes, implying thymic rearrangement abnormalities. Only small numbers of individuals were included in the HLA sub-analyses, which left unresolved whether HLA type had any influence on TCRB rearrangement. Type 1 diabetes patients showed a moderate but significant shortening of TCRB CDR3 length in all four CD4+ subsets. Because cDNA rather than genomic DNA was sequenced, highly expressing activated cells could have been over-represented, although no difference in activation and CD3 levels was found between groups. Shorter templates might be favored by PCR, yet because patient and control samples were amplified and corrected together, any such skew would affect both groups equally. Naive, central memory and regulatory TCRB repertoires appeared more similar among patients than among healthy donors.

Regarding this clone: It has no known antigen specificity. Base quality data are lacking; no much larger clone is found one base away.

Sample: naive CD4+ T cells from blood. The cell subset or site label on this specimen signifies: true naive CD4+ T cells. The receptor was isolated from a man aged 25 to 40 with type 1 diabetes. The chain couples TRBV4-1 to TRBJ2-5; a weak D assignment points to TRBD2 (6 bases agree). This receptor carries the CDR3 CASSPPGDETQYF. The nucleotide sequence is given as TGCGCCAGCAGCCCGCCGGGAGACGAGACCCAGTACTTC.